These 5 T cell receptor beta chains were sequenced from one sample in a study of T cell repertoires in cytomegalovirus infection. Each CDR3 protein gets one entry after TCRdb re-called the reads with MiXCR. In the table there are 230,000 or so distinct CDR3 sequences, over 15% of which are singletons. Material for sequencing was CD8+ T cells from PBMCs. The source is a human donor in good health (CMV status not recorded). Some clones in this sample may be carry-over from other donors' samples.

This clonotype came up a few times. The rearrangement uses TRBV4-3 and TRBJ1-6, with D unresolved. Deletions cut 0 bases from V and 1 base from J, with 19 bases between. Germline values: CDR1 LGHNA, CDR2 YSLEER. The CDR3 runs to 20 residues. The CDR3 loop is CASSQDQVGYEGSYNSPLHF. Written as DNA, the CDR3 is TGCGCCAGCAGCCAAGATCAGGTCGGCTATGAAGGGTCCTATAATTCACCCCTCCACTTT.

V is TRBV2 and J is TRBJ1-1; no clear D. The CDR3 runs 12 residues. The germline gives CDR1 SNHLY, CDR2 FYNNEI. V lost 4 bases and J 11 bases, leaving 14 bases between the germline ends. The CDR3 DNA is TGTGCCAGCAGTGGGACGGTAAGAGAGGCTTTCTTT. Protein product: CASSGTVREAFF.

This clonotype appeared a few times. The chain joins TRBV5-6 to TRBJ1-1; D is unclear. The V gene's germline CDR1 is SGHDT and CDR2 YYEEEE. V was pared by 3 bases and J by 4 bases, with 13 bases between. The CDR3 is 14 residues long. CDR3 DNA: TGTGCCAGCAGCTCGGTCACCACGGGCACTGAAGCTTTCTTT. Residues: CASSSVTTGTEAFF.

This clonotype has more than one count but fewer than ten. This rearrangement joins TRBV7-6 to TRBJ2-7; a weak D match, TRBD2 (5 bases). The CDR3 totals 12 residues. The germline V gene encodes CDR1 SGHVS and CDR2 FNYEAQ. V shed 5 bases and J shed 2 bases, with 7 bases lying between them. CDR3 region: CASSRAAYEQYF. CDR3 sequence (DNA): TGTGCCAGCAGCCGAGCGGCCTACGAGCAGTACTTC. Full variable domain (rest looked up from reference TRBV7-6 and TRBJ2-7): GAGVSQSPRYKVTKRGQDVALRCDPISGHVSLYWYRQALGQGPEFLTYFNYEAQQDKSGLPNDRFSAERPEGSISTLTIQRTEQRDSAMYRCASSRAAYEQYFGPGTRLTVT.

Only a few counts were recorded for this clonotype. The genes are TRBV7-8 and TRBJ2-3; the match to TRBD2 covers 11 bases. V lost 5 bases, J lost 6 bases, and 31 bases stayed unmatched. The CDR3 consists of 23 residues. From germline, CDR1 is SGHVS and CDR2 FQNEAQ. This chain's CDR3 is CASSHPDTGQGDTSGGGADTQYF. The DNA of the CDR3 is TGTGCCAGCAGCCACCCCGACACCGGACAGGGTGATACTAGCGGGGGAGGCGCGGATACGCAGTATTTT. The full variable domain, in which reference TRBV7-8 and TRBJ2-3 provide the parts outside the CDR3, is GAGVSQSPRYKVAKRGQDVALRCDPISGHVSLFWYQQALGQGPEFLTYFQNEAQLDKSGLPSDRFFAERPEGSVSTLKIQRTQQEDSAVYLCASSHPDTGQGDTSGGGADTQYFGPGTRLTVL.